The 31 T cell receptor beta chains listed next were all sequenced from one sample in a study. Via MiXCR, TCRdb re-called the 5' RACE reads, giving one row per CDR3 protein. The table records tens of thousands of distinct CDR3 sequences, 22% of them present only once. The sorted Tregs were CD4+CD25+CD127-/low cells. Source material: Tregs sorted from a lymph node. Receptors originate from a female donor with breast cancer.

This clonotype has just a few counts. The chain combines TRBV7-9 with TRBJ1-1; D might be TRBD1 (6 bases). The CDR3 spans 13 residues. V dropped 5 bases and J dropped 8 bases, with 15 bases sitting between them. Germline CDR1 and CDR2: SEHNR and FQNEAQ (reference sequence). The CDR3 DNA follows: TGTGCCAGCAGCCAATTGTCGGGACAAGAAGCTTTCTTT. Its translation is CASSQLSGQEAFF. Supplemented by reference TRBV7-9 and TRBJ1-1, the full variable domain reads DTGVSQNPRHKITKRGQNVTFRCDPISEHNRLYWYRQTLGQGPEFLTYFQNEAQLEKSRLLSDRFSAERPKGSFSTLEIQRTEQGDSAMYLCASSQLSGQEAFFGQGTRLTVV.

This clonotype was recorded at least ten times. The CDR3 loop reads CASSLRTGANYGYTF. The CDR3 coding sequence is TGCGCCAGCAGCCTAAGGACAGGGGCTAACTATGGCTACACCTTC. The rearrangement joins TRBV4-1 to TRBJ1-2, with 9 bases fitting TRBD1. The CDR3 runs to 15 residues. Trimming took 4 bases from V and 0 from J; bases not matched to a gene: 3. Germline CDR1 and CDR2: MGHRA and YSYEKL.

This clonotype was detected ten times or more. The chain joins TRBV7-2 to TRBJ1-2; D gene uncertain. The CDR3 runs 13 residues. Germline V gives CDR1 SGHTA, CDR2 FQGNSA. V was clipped by 4 bases and J by 4 bases, with 10 bases between them. The CDR3 spells CASSSGRTYGYTF. CDR3 in DNA: TGTGCCAGCAGCTCCGGACGGACCTATGGCTACACCTTC.

This clonotype has just a few counts. V gene TRBV12-3 or TRBV12-4 combines with J gene TRBJ1-2; D is possibly TRBD1 (5 bases). The V end lost 1 base, the J end lost 8 bases, and 11 bases lay between the germline ends. This CDR3 spans 13 amino acids. The chain's CDR3 is CASSLVGVGGYTF. The CDR3 region has the DNA TGTGCCAGCAGTTTAGTGGGGGTCGGAGGCTACACCTTC.

This clonotype was observed many times. V usage is TRBV7-2 and J usage is TRBJ2-7; perhaps TRBD2 as D (6 bases). Germline V CDR1 and CDR2: SGHTA, FQGNSA. Trimming took off 1 base at V and 6 bases at J, with 13 bases between the two ends. The CDR3 length is 14 residues. The CDR3 loop reads CASSLDLSGIEQYF. For the CDR3, the DNA is TGTGCCAGCAGCTTAGACCTTAGCGGTATCGAGCAGTACTTC.

The table lists this clonotype with many counts. The rearrangement joins TRBV13 to TRBJ2-3, with D perhaps TRBD2 (5 bases). Trimming cost V 7 bases and J 0 bases, with 14 bases left between them. There are 15 residues in the CDR3. Germline V gene lookup returns CDR1 PRHDT and CDR2 FYEKMQ (reference sequence). The CDR3 DNA sequence: TGTGCCAGCAAGGAGCGGAGAACTAGCACAGATACGCAGTATTTT. It is translated as CASKERRTSTDTQYF.

This clonotype was seen only a few times. The chain links TRBV6-5 to TRBJ2-3; TRBD2 matches 14 bases. Losses at the gene ends were 5 bases for V and 2 bases for J; bases not matched to a gene: 12. Per germline, CDR1 MNHEY and CDR2 SVGAGI. The CDR3 loop spans 19 amino acids. In DNA form, the CDR3 reads TGTGCCAGCAGTGCTCAACCGGGACTAGCGGGAGAGATCACAGATACGCAGTATTTT. It translates to CASSAQPGLAGEITDTQYF.

This clonotype was detected only a few times. The chain is built from TRBV18 and TRBJ1-2, with 8 bases aligning to TRBD1. The germline V gene has CDR1 KGHSH and CDR2 LQKENI. J was trimmed by 12 bases and V by 3 bases; bases with no gene match: 6. This CDR3 is 12 amino acids long. The CDR3 DNA reads as TGTGCCAGCTCACCTCAACAGGGGGAGCACACCTTC. Its protein product is CASSPQQGEHTF.

Concerning this clonotype itself: The junction and the germline gene differ at one end; a read error may be behind it. V and J are TRBV3-1 and TRBJ2-1, with D unclear. The CDR3 is made up of 11 amino acids. CDR1 is LGHDT and CDR2 is YNNKEL in the germline V gene (reference sequence). The CDR3 reads CASKNTDEQFF. The CDR3 coding sequence is TGTGCCAGCAAAAACACGGATGAGCAGTTCTTT.

This clonotype was seen at least ten times. The gene calls are TRBV5-1 and TRBJ2-1; 10 positions agree with TRBD2. The CDR3 extends over 15 amino acids. Germline-derived CDR1 and CDR2 are SGHRS and YFSETQ. The J segment lost 9 bases and the V segment lost 4 bases, leaving 10 bases of the junction unmatched. CDR3 loop: CASSTTGTSESEQFF. The DNA of the CDR3 is TGCGCCAGCAGCACCACCGGGACTAGCGAGAGTGAGCAGTTCTTC.

In DNA form, the CDR3 reads TGTGCCAGCAGCCTAAGTCAGGGTGGCGAGACCCAGTACTTC. Translated, it gives CASSLSQGGETQYF. This chain links TRBV13 with TRBJ2-5, with a weak D call TRBD1 (5 bases). Germline V gives CDR1 PRHDT, CDR2 FYEKMQ (reference sequence). CDR3 length: 14 residues. Trimming removed 5 bases at V and 5 bases at J, with 15 bases between.

This clonotype came up a few times. The rearrangement joins TRBV27 to TRBJ2-3; a possible D gene is TRBD2 (6 bases). The V end lost 7 bases, the J end lost 0 bases, and 14 bases lay between the germline ends. The CDR3 is made up of 15 amino acids. CDR1 is MNHEY and CDR2 is SMNVEV in the germline V gene (reference sequence). The CDR3 reads CASTLGTASTDTQYF. CDR3 coding DNA: TGTGCCAGCACCCTCGGGACTGCTAGCACAGATACGCAGTATTTT.

This clonotype has a count of ten or more. This chain joins TRBV7-6 and TRBJ2-2; no reliable D call. V lost 4 bases and J lost 1, with 7 bases in between. The CDR3 sequence is 14 residues long. The germline V gene encodes CDR1 SGHVS and CDR2 FNYEAQ. This CDR3 is CASSSAENTGELFF. The CDR3, as DNA: TGTGCCAGCAGCTCCGCCGAGAACACCGGGGAGCTGTTTTTT.

The rearrangement uses TRBV5-1 and TRBJ2-6; TRBD1 matches at 11 bases. There are 17 residues in the CDR3. Germline V gene sequence: CDR1 SGHRS, CDR2 YFSETQ. The junction had 6 bases not matched to a gene; V was cut back by 7 bases and J by 0 bases. This CDR3 reads CASGSGQGDSGANVLTF. CDR3 coding DNA: TGCGCCAGCGGGTCGGGACAGGGGGACTCTGGGGCCAACGTCCTGACTTTC.

This clonotype has only a few counts. One end of the junction is discordant with germline, which a read error may explain. The chain uses TRBV5-1 and TRBJ2-2; D call uncertain. The CDR3 length is 15 residues. Germline V gene lookup returns CDR1 SGHRS and CDR2 YFSETQ. The CDR3 coding sequence is TGCGCCAGCAGCTTGGCTCCCGAGAACGCCGGGGAGCTGTTTTTT. Translation: CASSLAPENAGELFF.

This clonotype appeared a few times. The gene calls are TRBV20-1 and TRBJ2-5; TRBD2 aligns across 9 bases. V lost 6 bases, J lost 2 bases, and 22 bases stayed unmatched. CDR3 length equals 19 residues. Germline lookup yields CDR1 DFQATT and CDR2 SNEGSKA (reference sequence). The CDR3 is CSANAPSGMKGSRQETQYF. The CDR3 nucleotides are TGCAGTGCCAACGCGCCTAGCGGGATGAAAGGTTCGAGACAAGAGACCCAGTACTTC.

The J gene is TRBJ1-1, the V gene TRBV6-5; TRBD1 matches at 10 bases. CDR1 is MNHEY and CDR2 is SVGAGI in the germline V gene. The CDR3 is made up of 15 amino acids. With V trimmed by 6 bases and J by 2 bases, 6 bases remained unmatched. Written as DNA, the CDR3 is TGTGCCAGCAGCCCGGGACAGGGGAAAAACACTGAAGCTTTCTTT. Its protein product is CASSPGQGKNTEAFF.

This clonotype occurred a few times. The chain links TRBV29-1 to TRBJ2-1, with TRBD2 identical over 12 bases. Germline CDR1 reads SQVTM; CDR2 reads ANQGSEA. J gave up 7 bases and V 3 bases, and 7 bases lay outside the gene matches. This CDR3 contains 15 residues. CDR3 protein: CSVERRTSGVNEQFF. CDR3 coding DNA: TGCAGCGTTGAGAGACGGACTAGCGGGGTAAATGAGCAGTTCTTC.

V and J are TRBV7-9 and TRBJ2-2; D is uncertain. Germline V CDR1 and CDR2: SEHNR, FQNEAQ (reference sequence). This CDR3 spans 14 amino acids. V gave up 4 bases and J gave up 1 base, with 7 bases separating them. CDR3 protein: CASSSNRNTGELFF. The CDR3 DNA is TGTGCCAGCAGCTCAAACAGGAACACCGGGGAGCTGTTTTTT.

This clonotype was found a few times. The chain carries TRBV27 and TRBJ1-1, with 8 bases lining up with TRBD1. The ends lost 5 bases at V and 1 base at J; junction bases unmatched: 3. From germline, CDR1 is MNHEY and CDR2 SMNVEV (reference sequence). This CDR3 comprises 14 residues. The CDR3 sequence is CASSSDRGNTEAFF. In DNA, the CDR3 is TGTGCCAGCAGTAGTGACAGGGGGAACACTGAAGCTTTCTTT.

A word on this clonotype: An end of the junction differs from the germline gene, which may be a read error. This sequence joins TRBV28 and TRBJ2-3, with unresolved D. Germline V gives CDR1 MDHEN, CDR2 SYDVKM. The CDR3 is 13 residues long. CDR3 sequence: CASRPRGTDTQYF. The CDR3 nucleotides read TGTGCTAGCAGACCCAGAGGCACAGATACGCAGTATTTT.

The table lists this clonotype with a few counts. The chain combines TRBV6-6 with TRBJ1-5; D not certain. Per the germline V gene, CDR1 is MNHNY and CDR2 is SVGAGI (reference sequence). V lost 0 bases, J lost 7 bases, and 4 bases lay in between. CDR3 size: 12 residues. The CDR3 region has the DNA TGTGCCAGCAGTTACTCGTTACAGCCCCAGCATTTT. This translates into CASSYSLQPQHF.

This clonotype has ten or more counts. The CDR3 coding sequence is TGTGCCAGCAGCGTAGATGGCGGCTCGTACAATGAGCAGTTCTTC. The encoded protein is CASSVDGGSYNEQFF. This chain connects TRBV9 to TRBJ2-1; D gene unclear. The CDR3 runs to 15 residues. V lost 0 bases, J lost 4 bases, and 11 bases lay in between. CDR1 SGDLS and CDR2 YYNGEE come from the germline V gene.

V is TRBV4-1 and J is TRBJ1-3, with D possibly TRBD1 on 6 matching bases. The CDR3 spans 16 residues. Germline lookup yields CDR1 MGHRA and CDR2 YSYEKL. The V end lost 3 bases, the J end lost 0 bases, and 12 bases lay between the germline ends. The CDR3 here is CASSHRGQDSGNTIYF. The CDR3 DNA follows: TGCGCCAGCAGCCACCGGGGACAAGACTCTGGAAACACCATATATTTT.

This clonotype has a handful of counts. This sequence joins TRBV4-1 and TRBJ2-7; D possibly matches TRBD1 or TRBD2 (6 bases each). The V end lost 2 bases, the J end lost 2 bases, and 13 bases lay between the germline ends. Looked up from germline, CDR1 is MGHRA and CDR2 is YSYEKL. The CDR3 is 15 amino acids. CDR3 nucleotides: TGCGCCAGCAGCCAAAGTCCCGGGGGCCCCTACGAGCAGTACTTC. It codes for CASSQSPGGPYEQYF.

Details on this clonotype: Compared with germline, one end of the junction differs, possibly owing to a read error. This chain joins TRBV12-3 or TRBV12-4 and TRBJ2-1, with a weak D call TRBD2 (6 bases). The CDR3 extends over 10 amino acids. The CDR3 loop is CASSRLDVSF. CDR3 sequence (DNA): TGTGCCAGCAGTCGACTAGACGTGAGCTTC.

On this clonotype itself: This may stem from a read error, because a much larger clone lies one nucleotide away. The V and J genes are TRBV5-4 and TRBJ2-5, with TRBD2 matching over 7 bases. The germline gives CDR1 SGHNT, CDR2 YYREEE (reference sequence). The CDR3 extends over 14 amino acids. DNA of the CDR3: TGTGCCAGCAGCCTAACCGGGGGGTGGGAGACCCAGCACTTC. Translation gives CASSLTGGWETQHF. Full variable domain (missing parts from reference TRBV5-4 and TRBJ2-5): ETGVTQSPTHLIKTRGQQVTLRCSSQSGHNTVSWYQQALGQGPQFIFQYYREEENGRGNFPPRFSGLQFPNYSSELNVNALELDDSALYLCASSLTGGWETQHFGPGTRLLVL.

About this clonotype itself: This clone may be a read error of a much larger clone one base away. Since no conserved phenylalanine or tryptophan closes the CDR3, a read error is the likely cause. The CDR3 DNA reads TGTGCCAGCAGTTCTACTAGCGGGAGGGGCAATGAGCAGTTCCTC. Protein product: CASSSTSGRGNEQFL. The chain employs TRBV6-5 and TRBJ2-1; TRBD2 matches at 13 bases. The V segment lost 4 bases and the J segment 6 bases; nucleotides outside the gene matches: 3. Germline V gene sequence: CDR1 MNHEY, CDR2 SVGAGI. The CDR3 extends over 15 amino acids.

Concerning this clonotype itself: A much larger clone is a single base away; this may be a read error. The V and J genes are TRBV4-1 and TRBJ1-2, with 8 bases that match TRBD1. From germline, CDR1 is MGHRA and CDR2 YSYEKL. CDR3 length: 15 residues. The CDR3 DNA reads TGCGCCAGCGGCCAAGAATACAGGGGGTGGGATGGCTACACCTTC. It is translated as CASGQEYRGWDGYTF.

The CDR3 spells CASSLSGTPSPYEQYF. CDR3 nucleotides: TGTGCCAGCAGCTTATCAGGGACTCCCTCCCCCTACGAGCAGTACTTC. The chain has TRBV7-6 and TRBJ2-7; a possible D gene is TRBD2 (6 bases). The V gene's germline CDR1 is SGHVS and CDR2 FNYEAQ. Trimming shortened V by 2 bases and J by 2 bases, and 16 bases separated the two germline ends. The CDR3 extends over 16 amino acids.

The rearrangement links TRBV14 to TRBJ2-3; TRBD1 matches at 9 bases. J was trimmed by 4 bases and V by 3 bases; bases with no gene match: 2. Looked up from germline, CDR1 is SGHDN and CDR2 is FVKESK. The CDR3 extends over 14 amino acids. CDR3 nucleotide sequence: TGTGCCAGCAGCCAGGGGGACAGGGCAGATACGCAGTATTTT. This translates into CASSQGDRADTQYF.